Sequencing of this T cell receptor beta chain was carried out in a study of graft-versus-host responses after intestinal transplantation. Study-level information: After anti-thymocyte globulin induction, recipients took tacrolimus and steroids for three to four years.

About this clone itself: The antigen is not known.

The germline V gene encodes CDR1 SEHNR and CDR2 FQNEAQ (reference sequence). The CDR3 has 14 residues. The V end lost 5 bases, the J end lost 6 bases, and 15 bases lay between the germline ends. Produced via immunoSEQ multiplex PCR; TCRdb's table is partial and in-frame only. Among about 100,000 clones listed, about 90% were seen once. The sequence was obtained from a human donor who received an intestinal transplant. The chain recombines TRBV7-9 with TRBJ2-3; weak D call: TRBD1 (5 bases). Source: unstimulated CD8+ T cells sorted from spleen or lymph node cells, taken before intestinal transplant. CDR3 coding DNA: TGTGCCAGCAGCCCAAAAAAGACAGCTGATACGCAGTATTTT. Its protein product is CASSPKKTADTQYF.